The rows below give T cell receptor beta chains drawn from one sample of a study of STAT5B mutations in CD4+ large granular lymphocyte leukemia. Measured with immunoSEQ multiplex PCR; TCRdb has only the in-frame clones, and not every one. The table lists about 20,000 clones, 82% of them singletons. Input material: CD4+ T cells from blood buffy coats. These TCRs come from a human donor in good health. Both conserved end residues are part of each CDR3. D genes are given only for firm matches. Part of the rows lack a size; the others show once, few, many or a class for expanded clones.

cdr3_aa: CASSLVAGGGQPQHF
cdr3_nt: TGCGCCAGCAGCTTGGTGGCAGGGGGAGGGCAGCCCCAGCATTTT
v_call: TRBV5-1
j_call: TRBJ1-5
d_call: TRBD1
clone_size: -

cdr3_aa: CASSPLAGAGNEQFF
cdr3_nt: TGTGCCAGCAGTCCCCTAGCGGGAGCGGGGAATGAGCAGTTCTTC
v_call: TRBV7-7
j_call: TRBJ2-1
d_call: TRBD2
clone_size: -

cdr3_aa: CASSLPGLAGSRSHNEQFF
cdr3_nt: TGTGCCAGCAGCTTGCCGGGACTAGCGGGATCCCGTTCCCACAATGAGCAGTTCTTC
v_call: TRBV7-2
j_call: TRBJ2-1
d_call: TRBD2
clone_size: -

cdr3_aa: CASIPGTAEVPVPPGTQYF
cdr3_nt: TGTGCCAGCATTCCCGGGACAGCCGAGGTCCCAGTCCCCCCGGGTACGCAGTATTTT
v_call: TRBV28
j_call: TRBJ2-3
d_call: TRBD1
clone_size: -

cdr3_aa: CASSSGRRTGRNEQFF
cdr3_nt: TGTGCCAGCAGCTCCGGGAGGCGGACAGGGCGGAATGAGCAGTTCTTC
v_call: TRBV7-2
j_call: TRBJ2-1
d_call: -
clone_size: -

cdr3_aa: CASSSSGGREETQYF
cdr3_nt: TGTGCCAGCAGTAGTAGCGGGGGGCGGGAAGAGACCCAGTACTTC
v_call: TRBV5-6
j_call: TRBJ2-5
d_call: TRBD2
clone_size: -

cdr3_aa: CASMGGVVDEQFF
cdr3_nt: TGTGCCAGCATGGGGGGGGTGGTAGATGAGCAGTTCTTC
v_call: TRBV28
j_call: TRBJ2-1
d_call: TRBD2
clone_size: -

cdr3_aa: CASSWSAGGHNEQFF
cdr3_nt: TGCGCCAGCAGCTGGTCGGCAGGGGGGCACAATGAGCAGTTCTTC
v_call: TRBV5-1
j_call: TRBJ2-1
d_call: -
clone_size: -

cdr3_aa: CASSLRAAALNYGYTF
cdr3_nt: TGTGCCAGCAGCTTAAGGGCGGCAGCCCTCAACTATGGCTACACCTTC
v_call: TRBV7-2
j_call: TRBJ1-2
d_call: -
clone_size: -

cdr3_aa: CASSQGRNTGELFF
cdr3_nt: TGTGCCAGCAGCCAAGGACGGAACACCGGGGAGCTGTTTTTT
v_call: TRBV11-2
j_call: TRBJ2-2
d_call: -
clone_size: -

cdr3_aa: CASSKPYQETQYF
cdr3_nt: TGTGCCAGTAGTAAACCGTACCAAGAGACCCAGTACTTC
v_call: TRBV19
j_call: TRBJ2-5
d_call: -
clone_size: -

cdr3_aa: CASSELWGTGGEKLFF
cdr3_nt: TGTGCCAGCAGTGAATTGTGGGGGACAGGGGGTGAAAAACTGTTTTTT
v_call: TRBV25-1
j_call: TRBJ1-4
d_call: TRBD1
clone_size: -

cdr3_aa: CASSLEGGRLGTEAFF
cdr3_nt: TGTGCCAGCAGCCTAGAGGGGGGACGGTTGGGAACTGAAGCTTTCTTT
v_call: TRBV4-2
j_call: TRBJ1-1
d_call: -
clone_size: -

cdr3_aa: CASSLQGWDQPQHF
cdr3_nt: TGTGCCAGCAGCTTACAGGGTTGGGATCAGCCCCAGCATTTT
v_call: TRBV7-6
j_call: TRBJ1-5
d_call: -
clone_size: few

cdr3_aa: CASSPGTGMSVTGELFF
cdr3_nt: TGTGCCAGCAGTCCCGGGACAGGGATGTCCGTAACCGGGGAGCTGTTTTTT
v_call: TRBV27
j_call: TRBJ2-2
d_call: TRBD1
clone_size: -

cdr3_aa: CARSLVVKRGDNSPLHF
cdr3_nt: TGTGCCAGAAGCCTGGTAGTTAAGAGGGGCGATAATTCACCCCTCCACTTT
v_call: TRBV5-3
j_call: TRBJ1-6
d_call: -
clone_size: -

cdr3_aa: CASSRDGTSEQYF
cdr3_nt: TGTGCCAGCAGCAGGGACGGGACCTCCGAGCAGTACTTC
v_call: TRBV5-6
j_call: TRBJ2-7
d_call: -
clone_size: -

cdr3_aa: CASSLGLAADTQYF
cdr3_nt: TGTGCCAGCAGCTTAGGGTTAGCGGCAGATACGCAGTATTTT
v_call: TRBV5-8
j_call: TRBJ2-3
d_call: -
clone_size: -

cdr3_aa: CASRTSGRRNEQFF
cdr3_nt: TGTGCCAGTCGGACTAGCGGGAGACGAAATGAGCAGTTCTTC
v_call: TRBV6-5
j_call: TRBJ2-1
d_call: TRBD2
clone_size: -

cdr3_aa: CATFSGSTGELFF
cdr3_nt: TGTGCCACCTTTTCCGGAAGCACCGGGGAGCTGTTTTTT
v_call: TRBV7-9
j_call: TRBJ2-2
d_call: -
clone_size: few

cdr3_aa: CASIATGGNTEAFF
cdr3_nt: TGTGCCAGCATCGCGACAGGGGGGAACACTGAAGCTTTCTTT
v_call: TRBV6-1
j_call: TRBJ1-1
d_call: TRBD1
clone_size: -

cdr3_aa: CASKGYSNQPQHF
cdr3_nt: TGTGCCAGCAAGGGGTATAGCAATCAGCCCCAGCATTTT
v_call: TRBV2
j_call: TRBJ1-5
d_call: -
clone_size: -

cdr3_aa: CASSLSREIYGYTF
cdr3_nt: TGTGCCAGCAGTTTATCGCGGGAGATCTATGGCTACACCTTC
v_call: TRBV27
j_call: TRBJ1-2
d_call: -
clone_size: -

cdr3_aa: CAWSVPGALSNQPQHF
cdr3_nt: TGTGCCTGGAGTGTACCTGGGGCCCTTAGCAATCAGCCCCAGCATTTT
v_call: TRBV30
j_call: TRBJ1-5
d_call: -
clone_size: few

cdr3_aa: CASSLGEGGNEQFF
cdr3_nt: TGCGCCAGCAGCTTGGGAGAGGGTGGAAATGAGCAGTTCTTC
v_call: TRBV5-1
j_call: TRBJ2-1
d_call: -
clone_size: -

cdr3_aa: CASMTDAPYEQYF
cdr3_nt: TGTGCCAGCATGACAGACGCGCCCTACGAGCAGTACTTC
v_call: TRBV6-5
j_call: TRBJ2-7
d_call: -
clone_size: -

cdr3_aa: CASSQESDVRTEAFF
cdr3_nt: TGCGCCAGCAGCCAAGAGAGTGACGTGAGGACTGAAGCTTTCTTT
v_call: TRBV4-3
j_call: TRBJ1-1
d_call: -
clone_size: -

cdr3_aa: CASSPLQADTEAFF
cdr3_nt: TGTGCCAGCTCACCTTTACAGGCAGACACTGAAGCTTTCTTT
v_call: TRBV18
j_call: TRBJ1-1
d_call: -
clone_size: -

cdr3_aa: CASSLAGTGGDGVKLFF
cdr3_nt: TGTGCCAGCAGCTTAGCAGGGACAGGGGGCGACGGTGTAAAACTGTTTTTT
v_call: TRBV7-2
j_call: TRBJ1-4
d_call: TRBD1
clone_size: -

cdr3_aa: CASKRTGGQQETQYF
cdr3_nt: TGTGCCAGCAAACGGACAGGGGGGCAGCAAGAGACCCAGTACTTC
v_call: TRBV6-6
j_call: TRBJ2-5
d_call: TRBD1
clone_size: -

cdr3_aa: CASKFNAFTGNTIYF
cdr3_nt: TGTGCCAGTAAGTTCAACGCGTTCACTGGAAACACCATATATTTT
v_call: TRBV19
j_call: TRBJ1-3
d_call: -
clone_size: -

cdr3_aa: CASSVGGQGDEKLFF
cdr3_nt: TGTGCCAGCAGCGTAGGTGGACAGGGTGATGAAAAACTGTTTTTT
v_call: TRBV9
j_call: TRBJ1-4
d_call: TRBD1
clone_size: -

cdr3_aa: CSATQGTEAFF
cdr3_nt: TGCAGTGCTACACAGGGTACTGAAGCTTTCTTT
v_call: TRBV20-1
j_call: TRBJ1-1
d_call: -
clone_size: -

cdr3_aa: CASSAQGGSFYNEQFF
cdr3_nt: TGTGCCAGCAGCGCGCAGGGTGGGTCGTTCTACAATGAGCAGTTCTTC
v_call: TRBV5-4
j_call: TRBJ2-1
d_call: -
clone_size: once

cdr3_aa: CASSSDGRVTDTQYF
cdr3_nt: TGTGCCAGCAGCTCCGACGGGAGGGTCACAGATACGCAGTATTTT
v_call: TRBV5-5
j_call: TRBJ2-3
d_call: TRBD2
clone_size: -

cdr3_aa: CASSGGAEPLHF
cdr3_nt: TGTGCCAGCAGTGGGGGAGCAGAACCCCTCCACTTT
v_call: TRBV2
j_call: TRBJ1-6
d_call: -
clone_size: few

cdr3_aa: CATSRAGRGPAQPQHF
cdr3_nt: TGTGCCACCAGCAGAGCAGGAAGGGGGCCGGCTCAGCCCCAGCATTTT
v_call: TRBV15
j_call: TRBJ1-5
d_call: TRBD1
clone_size: -

cdr3_aa: CASSQRGTGRGYTF
cdr3_nt: TGTGCCAGCAGTCAACGAGGGACAGGGAGAGGCTACACCTTC
v_call: TRBV28
j_call: TRBJ1-2
d_call: TRBD1
clone_size: -

cdr3_aa: CASSSNKRIGYTF
cdr3_nt: TGTGCCAGCAGCTCCAACAAGAGAATTGGCTACACCTTC
v_call: TRBV11-1
j_call: TRBJ1-2
d_call: -
clone_size: -

cdr3_aa: CASSIGTTDTQYF
cdr3_nt: TGTGCCAGTAGTATAGGAACCACAGATACGCAGTATTTT
v_call: TRBV19
j_call: TRBJ2-3
d_call: -
clone_size: -

cdr3_aa: CASSPVRPGHWDSNQPQHF
cdr3_nt: TGTGCCAGCAGCCCTGTAAGACCGGGACATTGGGATAGCAATCAGCCCCAGCATTTT
v_call: TRBV7-8
j_call: TRBJ1-5
d_call: -
clone_size: -

cdr3_aa: CASSRTETREAFF
cdr3_nt: TGTGCCAGCAGTAGGACAGAGACCCGTGAAGCTTTCTTT
v_call: TRBV6-5
j_call: TRBJ1-1
d_call: -
clone_size: -

cdr3_aa: CASSLHGTGGTDTQYF
cdr3_nt: TGTGCCAGCAGCTTACATGGGACAGGGGGCACAGATACGCAGTATTTT
v_call: TRBV5-6
j_call: TRBJ2-3
d_call: TRBD1
clone_size: -

cdr3_aa: CASSFYTGGADGYTF
cdr3_nt: TGTGCCAGCAGCTTCTATACAGGGGGCGCCGATGGCTACACCTTC
v_call: TRBV6-5
j_call: TRBJ1-2
d_call: TRBD1
clone_size: -

cdr3_aa: CAWSVLGTGELFF
cdr3_nt: TGTGCCTGGAGTGTACTTGGCACCGGGGAGCTGTTTTTT
v_call: TRBV30
j_call: TRBJ2-2
d_call: -
clone_size: -

cdr3_aa: CASARSVQETQYF
cdr3_nt: TGTGCCAGCGCGAGGTCGGTACAAGAGACCCAGTACTTC
v_call: TRBV7-9
j_call: TRBJ2-5
d_call: -
clone_size: -

cdr3_aa: CASSGQRSYEQYF
cdr3_nt: TGTGCCAGTAGTGGACAGAGATCCTACGAGCAGTACTTC
v_call: TRBV19
j_call: TRBJ2-7
d_call: -
clone_size: -

cdr3_aa: CASSPTAGNEQYF
cdr3_nt: TGTGCCAGCAGCCCAACAGCCGGGAACGAGCAGTACTTC
v_call: TRBV7-8
j_call: TRBJ2-7
d_call: -
clone_size: -

cdr3_aa: CASSDTTQGRGPYEQYF
cdr3_nt: TGTGCCAGCAGTGACACCACCCAGGGGAGGGGGCCTTACGAGCAGTACTTC
v_call: TRBV2
j_call: TRBJ2-7
d_call: -
clone_size: -

cdr3_aa: CASSLRGDPYNEQFF
cdr3_nt: TGTGCCAGCAGCTTGCGGGGAGACCCCTACAATGAGCAGTTCTTC
v_call: TRBV5-8
j_call: TRBJ2-1
d_call: -
clone_size: -

cdr3_aa: CASSQVGDYEQYF
cdr3_nt: TGCGCCAGCAGCCAAGTCGGAGACTACGAGCAGTACTTC
v_call: TRBV4-1
j_call: TRBJ2-7
d_call: -
clone_size: -

cdr3_aa: CASSPDGFYEQYF
cdr3_nt: TGCGCCAGCAGCCCGGACGGCTTCTACGAGCAGTACTTC
v_call: TRBV5-1
j_call: TRBJ2-7
d_call: -
clone_size: -

cdr3_aa: CASSVAEAGKAYNEQFF
cdr3_nt: TGTGCCAGCAGCGTAGCCGAAGCGGGGAAAGCATACAATGAGCAGTTCTTC
v_call: TRBV9
j_call: TRBJ2-1
d_call: TRBD2
clone_size: -

cdr3_aa: CASSLGVASYNEQFF
cdr3_nt: TGCGCCAGCAGCTTGGGGGTCGCGTCCTACAATGAGCAGTTCTTC
v_call: TRBV5-1
j_call: TRBJ2-1
d_call: -
clone_size: -

cdr3_aa: CASSLAGGVETQYF
cdr3_nt: TGTGCCAGCAGCTTAGCGGGAGGGGTAGAGACCCAGTACTTC
v_call: TRBV7-8
j_call: TRBJ2-5
d_call: TRBD2
clone_size: -